This is a list of T cell receptor beta chains from one sample in a study of OX40 agonist ivuxolimab in advanced cancers. Libraries were prepared by immunoSEQ multiplex PCR; TCRdb keeps only in-frame clonotypes and omits some of them. The data contain tens of thousands of clones, over 85% of them seen just once; the ten biggest clones take up 0.65%. The material sequenced was CD4+ or CD8+ T cells sorted from blood, taken in a trial of the OX40 agonist ivuxolimab. Receptors originate from an adult with an advanced solid tumor such as melanoma, head and neck, liver or kidney cancer. Both conserved end residues are part of each CDR3. Fields, in order: D gene, J gene, V gene, CDR3 length, clone size, CDR3 DNA, CDR3 protein. A D gene is named only where the DNA matches it firmly. A clone size is listed for some rows: how often the clone was seen (once, few, many), or a class if it is expanded.

TRBD2 TRBJ2-7 TRBV6-6 13 few TGTGCCAGCAGCGCGAGCGGGAGCTACGAGCAGTACTTC CASSASGSYEQYF
. TRBJ2-1 TRBV5-1 15 . TGCGCCAGTACGATCAGCGGCTACTCCTACAATGAGCAGTTCTTC CASTISGYSYNEQFF
. TRBJ1-6 TRBV19 14 . TGTGCCAGTAGTAATGGACAGCGGAATTCACCCCTCCACTTT CASSNGQRNSPLHF
TRBD1 TRBJ2-5 TRBV30 14 once TGTGCCTGTACGGGACAGCTCAACCAAGAGACCCAGTACTTC CACTGQLNQETQYF
. TRBJ1-5 TRBV9 14 . TGTGCCAGCAGTATGACAGGTGAAGGCCAGCCCCAGCATTTT CASSMTGEGQPQHF
. TRBJ1-1 TRBV6-5 15 . TGTGCCAGCAGCTCTCACGGCGGAGGGAAGGTTCGAGCTTTCTTT CASSSHGGGKVRAFF
. TRBJ2-7 TRBV7-2 16 . TGTGCCAGCAGCTTATGGGTCCGACCCGGTGGGGACGAGCAGTACTTC CASSLWVRPGGDEQYF
. TRBJ1-3 TRBV6-5 11 once TGTGCCAGCACCCCCAGGCACACCATATATTTT CASTPRHTIYF
TRBD1 TRBJ2-2 TRBV5-1 15 . TGCGCCAGCAGCTTAGGGACAGTGGGGACCGGGGAGCTGTTTTTT CASSLGTVGTGELFF
. TRBJ1-1 TRBV5-1 15 once TGCGCCAGCAGCCTAACTTGGGTGGGAGGCACTGAAGCTTTCTTT CASSLTWVGGTEAFF
. TRBJ2-1 TRBV20-1 11 few TGCAGTGAAAAAGCCCGCAATGAGCAGTTCTTC CSEKARNEQFF
. TRBJ1-3 TRBV18 13 once TGTGCCAGCTCCACCTTGGGCGGAAACACCATATATTTT CASSTLGGNTIYF
. TRBJ1-3 TRBV5-3 17 . TGTGCCAGAACCAGAGAAGGGGGGGACGCCTCTGGAAACACCATATATTTT CARTREGGDASGNTIYF
TRBD2 TRBJ2-3 TRBV19 15 . TGTGCCAGTAGTGGGCTAGCGGGTGCCACAGATACGCAGTATTTT CASSGLAGATDTQYF
. TRBJ1-2 TRBV30 13 . TGTGCCTGGAGGGGTGGCAGGAGCTATGGCTACACCTTC CAWRGGRSYGYTF